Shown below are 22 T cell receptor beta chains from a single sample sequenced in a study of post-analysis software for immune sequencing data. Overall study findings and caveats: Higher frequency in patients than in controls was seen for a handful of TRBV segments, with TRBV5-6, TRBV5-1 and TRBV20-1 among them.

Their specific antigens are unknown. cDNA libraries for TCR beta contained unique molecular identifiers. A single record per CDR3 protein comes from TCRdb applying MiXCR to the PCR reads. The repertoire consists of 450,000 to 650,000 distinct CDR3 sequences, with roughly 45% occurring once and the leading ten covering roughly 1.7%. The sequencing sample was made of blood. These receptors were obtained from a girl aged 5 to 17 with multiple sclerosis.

CDR3 bases: TGTGCCAGCAGCCAAGATTGGGGAGCGGGAGCGCCTCTCGGGGGTGAGCAGTTCTTC. Its translation: CASSQDWGAGAPLGGEQFF. The rearrangement uses TRBV4-2 and TRBJ2-1, with 8 nucleotides matching TRBD2. The germline CDR1 and CDR2 sequences are LGHNA and YNFKEQ. The CDR3 covers 19 residues. The V segment lost 0 bases and the J segment 9 bases; nucleotides outside the gene matches: 19.

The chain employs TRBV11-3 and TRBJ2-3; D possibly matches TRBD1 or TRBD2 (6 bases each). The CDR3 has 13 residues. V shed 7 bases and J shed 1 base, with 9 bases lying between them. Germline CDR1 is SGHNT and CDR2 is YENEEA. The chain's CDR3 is CASKGGRTDTQYF. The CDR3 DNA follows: TGTGCCAGCAAGGGGGGACGCACAGATACGCAGTATTTT.

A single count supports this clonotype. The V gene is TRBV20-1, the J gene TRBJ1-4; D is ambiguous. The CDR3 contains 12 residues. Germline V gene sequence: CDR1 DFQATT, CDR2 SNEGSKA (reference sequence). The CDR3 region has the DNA TGCGTCTCCTTGGCAACTAATGAAAAACTGTTTTTT. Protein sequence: CVSLATNEKLFF.

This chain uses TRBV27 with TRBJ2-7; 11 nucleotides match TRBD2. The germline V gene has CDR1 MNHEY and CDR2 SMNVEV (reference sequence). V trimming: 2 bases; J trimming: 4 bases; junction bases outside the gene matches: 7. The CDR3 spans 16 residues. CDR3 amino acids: CASSLRGTSGGYEQYF. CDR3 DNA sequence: TGTGCCAGCAGTTTAAGGGGGACTAGCGGTGGTTACGAGCAGTACTTC.

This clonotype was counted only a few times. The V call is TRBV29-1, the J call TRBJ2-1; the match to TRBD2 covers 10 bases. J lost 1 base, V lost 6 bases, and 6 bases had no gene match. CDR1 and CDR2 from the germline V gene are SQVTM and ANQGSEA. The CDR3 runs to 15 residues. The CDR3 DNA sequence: TGCAGCGTCAACCTAGCGGGAGAGTCCTACAATGAGCAGTTCTTC. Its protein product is CSVNLAGESYNEQFF.

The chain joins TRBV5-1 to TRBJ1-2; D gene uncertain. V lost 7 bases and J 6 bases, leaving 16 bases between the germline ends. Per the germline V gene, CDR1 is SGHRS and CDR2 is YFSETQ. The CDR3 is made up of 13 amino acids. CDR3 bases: TGCGCCAGCCAGATGGACCTTAAGGATGGCTACACCTTC. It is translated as CASQMDLKDGYTF. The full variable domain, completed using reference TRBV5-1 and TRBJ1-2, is KAGVTQTPRYLIKTRGQQVTLSCSPISGHRSVSWYQQTPGQGLQFLFEYFSETQRNKGNFPGRFSGRQFSNSRSEMNVSTLELGDSALYLCASQMDLKDGYTFGSGTRLTVV.

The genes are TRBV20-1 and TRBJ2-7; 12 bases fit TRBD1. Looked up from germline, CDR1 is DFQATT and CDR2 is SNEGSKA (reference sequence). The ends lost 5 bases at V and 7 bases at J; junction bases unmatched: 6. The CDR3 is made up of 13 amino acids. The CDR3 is CSAEGQGAGEQYF. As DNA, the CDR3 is TGCAGTGCTGAGGGACAGGGGGCAGGTGAGCAGTACTTC.

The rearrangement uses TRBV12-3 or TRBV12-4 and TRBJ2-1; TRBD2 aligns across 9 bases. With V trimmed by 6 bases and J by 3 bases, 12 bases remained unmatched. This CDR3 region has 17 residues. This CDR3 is CASSKPSGILIYNEQFF. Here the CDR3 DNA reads TGTGCCAGCAGCAAACCTAGCGGGATCCTCATCTACAATGAGCAGTTCTTC.

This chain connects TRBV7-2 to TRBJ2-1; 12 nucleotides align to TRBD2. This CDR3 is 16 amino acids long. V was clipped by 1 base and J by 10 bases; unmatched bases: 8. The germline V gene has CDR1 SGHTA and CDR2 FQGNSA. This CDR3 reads CASSLVASGRVGEQFF. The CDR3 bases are TGTGCCAGCAGCTTAGTTGCTAGCGGGAGGGTGGGGGAGCAGTTCTTC. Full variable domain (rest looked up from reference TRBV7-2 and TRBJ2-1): GAGVSQSPSNKVTEKGKDVELRCDPISGHTALYWYRQSLGQGLEFLIYFQGNSAPDKSGLPSDRFSAERTGGSVSTLTIQRTQQEDSAVYLCASSLVASGRVGEQFFGPGTRLTVL.

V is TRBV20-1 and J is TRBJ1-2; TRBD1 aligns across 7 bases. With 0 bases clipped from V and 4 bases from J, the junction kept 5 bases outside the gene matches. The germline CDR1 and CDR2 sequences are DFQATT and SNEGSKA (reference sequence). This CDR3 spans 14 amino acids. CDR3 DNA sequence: TGCAGTGCTAGAGAGAAGACAGGGCTCTATGGCTACACCTTC. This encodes CSAREKTGLYGYTF.

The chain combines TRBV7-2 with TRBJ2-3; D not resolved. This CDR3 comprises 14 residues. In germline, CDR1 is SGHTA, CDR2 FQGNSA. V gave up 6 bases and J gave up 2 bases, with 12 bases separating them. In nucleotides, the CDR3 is TGTGCCAGCAGGGCAGACCGGCTCACAGATACGCAGTATTTT. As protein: CASRADRLTDTQYF.

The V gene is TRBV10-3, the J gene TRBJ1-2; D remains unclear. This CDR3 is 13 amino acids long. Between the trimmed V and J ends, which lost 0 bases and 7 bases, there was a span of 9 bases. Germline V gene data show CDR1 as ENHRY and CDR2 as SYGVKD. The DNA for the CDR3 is TGTGCCATCAGTGAGTCTTTTGGCACTGGCTACACCTTC. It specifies CAISESFGTGYTF.

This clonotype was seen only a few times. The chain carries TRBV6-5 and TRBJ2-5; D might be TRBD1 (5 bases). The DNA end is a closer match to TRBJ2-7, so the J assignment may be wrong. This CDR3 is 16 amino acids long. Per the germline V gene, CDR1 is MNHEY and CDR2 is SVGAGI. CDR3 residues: CASSIGRQGRLGEQYF. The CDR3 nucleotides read TGTGCCAGCAGTATCGGCCGTCAGGGTCGACTCGGCGAGCAGTACTTC.

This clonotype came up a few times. As DNA, the CDR3 is TGTGCCAGCAGTTTTACCCTAGCGGGAACCTTCGCGATCTACGAGCAGTACTTC. Translation gives CASSFTLAGTFAIYEQYF. The rearrangement links TRBV12-3 or TRBV12-4 to TRBJ2-7; TRBD2 agrees at 9 bases. There are 18 residues in the CDR3. Unmatched junction bases numbered 15, after V lost 3 bases and J lost 3 bases.

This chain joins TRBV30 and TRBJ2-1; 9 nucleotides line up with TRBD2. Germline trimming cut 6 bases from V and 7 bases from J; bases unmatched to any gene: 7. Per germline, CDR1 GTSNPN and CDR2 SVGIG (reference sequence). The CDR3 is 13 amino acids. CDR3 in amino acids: CACLAGQKNEQFF. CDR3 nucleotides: TGTGCCTGCCTAGCGGGGCAAAAGAATGAGCAGTTCTTC.

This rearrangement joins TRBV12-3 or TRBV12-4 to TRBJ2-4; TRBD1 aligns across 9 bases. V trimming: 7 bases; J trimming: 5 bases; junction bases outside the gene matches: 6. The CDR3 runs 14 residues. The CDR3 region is CASTTDRGQNIQYF. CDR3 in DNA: TGTGCCAGCACAACGGACAGGGGCCAAAACATTCAGTACTTC.

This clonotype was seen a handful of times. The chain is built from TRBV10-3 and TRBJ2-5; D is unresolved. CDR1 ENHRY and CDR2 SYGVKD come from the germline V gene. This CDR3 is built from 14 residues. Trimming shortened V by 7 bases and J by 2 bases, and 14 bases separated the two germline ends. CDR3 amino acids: CAITRRRIQETQYF. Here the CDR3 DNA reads TGTGCCATCACCCGGAGAAGGATTCAAGAGACCCAGTACTTC.

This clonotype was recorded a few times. This CDR3 reads CASRSSGSYYEQYF. CDR3 bases: TGCGCCAGCAGGTCCAGCGGGAGCTACTACGAGCAGTACTTC. The rearrangement links TRBV5-1 to TRBJ2-7; 8 nucleotides line up with TRBD2. The germline V gene has CDR1 SGHRS and CDR2 YFSETQ. V trimming: 5 bases; J trimming: 3 bases; junction bases outside the gene matches: 7. The CDR3 extends over 14 amino acids.

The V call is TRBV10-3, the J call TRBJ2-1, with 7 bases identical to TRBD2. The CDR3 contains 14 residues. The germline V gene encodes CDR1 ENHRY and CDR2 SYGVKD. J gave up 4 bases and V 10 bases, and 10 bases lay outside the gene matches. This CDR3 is CATLAEGTYNEQFF. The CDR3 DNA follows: TGTGCCACCCTAGCGGAGGGAACTTACAATGAGCAGTTCTTC.

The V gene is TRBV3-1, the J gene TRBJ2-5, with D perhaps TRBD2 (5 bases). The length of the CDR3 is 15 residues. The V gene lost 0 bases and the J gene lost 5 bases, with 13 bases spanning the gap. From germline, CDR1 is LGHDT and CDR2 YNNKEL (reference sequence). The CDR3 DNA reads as TGTGCCAGCAGCCAAGACTTGGACTCTCCGGAGACCCAGTACTTC. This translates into CASSQDLDSPETQYF.

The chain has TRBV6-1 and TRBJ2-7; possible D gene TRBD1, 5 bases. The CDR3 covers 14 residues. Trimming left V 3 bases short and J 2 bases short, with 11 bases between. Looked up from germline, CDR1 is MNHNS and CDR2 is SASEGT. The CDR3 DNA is TGTGCCAGCAGTGAGGGCAGGGTAGCCTACGAGCAGTACTTC. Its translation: CASSEGRVAYEQYF.

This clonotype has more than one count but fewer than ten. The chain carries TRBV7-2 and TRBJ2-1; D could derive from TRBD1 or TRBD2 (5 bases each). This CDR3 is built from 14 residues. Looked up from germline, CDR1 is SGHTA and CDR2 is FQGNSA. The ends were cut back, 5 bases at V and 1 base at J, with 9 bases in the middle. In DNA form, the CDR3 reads TGTGCCAGCAGCCGAGGGGTTTCCTACAATGAGCAGTTCTTC. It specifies CASSRGVSYNEQFF.